The table lists the clone carrying this T cell receptor (beta chain) with a count of one. The antigen is unknown. These data originate in a study of brain T cells in children with intractable seizures. Time point indicated: blood from clinic visit 5 months post-surgery; TSC patient then seizure free. Study findings and constraints: HCMV serostatus was not known, and viral specificity came from CDR3 similarity only. Clones missing pre-surgery may reflect undersampling of that blood sample.

Per the germline V gene, CDR1 is MNHEY and CDR2 is SVGAGI. Unmatched junction bases numbered 8, after V lost 6 bases and J lost 10 bases. This CDR3 spans 14 amino acids. Data came from immunoSEQ multiplex PCR; TCRdb stores just in-frame clones and leaves some out. The sample records around 340,000 clones, 93% being singletons. This clonotype was obtained from a boy less than two years old with tuberous sclerosis and intractable seizures. This chain uses TRBV6-5 with TRBJ2-3; TRBD2 matches at 12 bases. The sample here was peripheral blood, taken roughly 5 months after surgery. For the CDR3, the DNA is TGTGCCAGCAGCGTCCTAGCGGGGGGGTTTTCGCAGTATTTT. As protein: CASSVLAGGFSQYF.